This passage covers 7 T cell receptor beta chains from one sample sequenced in a study of blood T cell repertoires in COVID-19. TCRdb's table, derived via immunoSEQ multiplex PCR, lists solely in-frame clones and lacks some. The sample holds some 240,000 clones, roughly 89% seen once. The sequenced sample was peripheral blood. Receptors originate from a man between 60 and 75 years old who had recovered from COVID-19.

The rearrangement links TRBV24-1 to TRBJ2-3; maybe TRBD1 (6 bases). CDR1 KGHDR and CDR2 SFDVKD come from the germline V gene. This CDR3 is 15 amino acids long. The V end was cut by 4 bases, the J end by 4 bases, with 14 bases between. DNA of the CDR3: TGTGCCACCAGTGAGAGGTCAGGGGCCCCAGATACGCAGTATTTT. This translates into CATSERSGAPDTQYF.

The V gene is TRBV4-3, the J gene TRBJ2-5; perhaps TRBD2 as D (5 bases). V lost 4 bases and J 1 base, leaving 10 bases between the germline ends. Germline lookup yields CDR1 LGHNA and CDR2 YSLEER. The CDR3 length is 14 residues. The CDR3 region has the DNA TGCGCCAGCAGCCCAAGCGGTCTCCAAGAGACCCAGTACTTC. Protein sequence: CASSPSGLQETQYF.

J is TRBJ2-1 and V is TRBV28; 7 bases align to TRBD2. Germline CDR1 MDHEN, CDR2 SYDVKM. CDR3 length: 14 residues. The trim removed 2 bases at V and 6 bases at J, leaving 4 bases unmatched. DNA of the CDR3: TGTGCCAGCAGTTTAGGCGGGAGTGTCAATGAGCAGTTCTTC. Protein sequence: CASSLGGSVNEQFF.

The rearrangement joins TRBV5-1 to TRBJ2-5; 10 positions match TRBD2. The CDR3 length is 14 residues. Losses at the gene ends were 2 bases for V and 4 bases for J; bases not matched to a gene: 2. Germline loops: CDR1 SGHRS, CDR2 YFSETQ. The CDR3 nucleotides are TGCGCCAGCAGCTTCGCTAGCGGGAGAGAGACCCAGTACTTC. Translating gives CASSFASGRETQYF.

This chain connects TRBV7-2 to TRBJ1-2; TRBD1 aligns across 9 bases. V gave up 6 bases and J gave up 6 bases; unmatched junction bases: 5. Germline V gene data show CDR1 as SGHTA and CDR2 as FQGNSA. CDR3 length: 13 amino acids. The CDR3 coding sequence is TGTGCCAGCAGTCCGGACAGGGGAGATGGCTACACCTTC. Translated: CASSPDRGDGYTF.

The chain uses TRBV4-2 and TRBJ2-2; the match to TRBD2 covers 8 bases. This CDR3 is 17 amino acids long. Germline V gene lookup returns CDR1 LGHNA and CDR2 YNFKEQ. J gave up 3 bases and V 2 bases, and 8 bases lay outside the gene matches. CDR3 DNA sequence: TGTGCCAGCAGCCAACCCGGGGGCGGGGGGCACACCGGGGAGCTGTTTTTT. This sequence encodes CASSQPGGGGHTGELFF.

This rearrangement joins TRBV19 to TRBJ1-2, with D hard to call. The V end lost 7 bases, the J end lost 8 bases, and 20 bases lay between the germline ends. The CDR3 is 14 amino acids. The germline gives CDR1 LNHDA, CDR2 SQIVND (reference sequence). CDR3 region: CASKGMSAGSGYTF. The CDR3 nucleotides read TGTGCCAGTAAGGGTATGTCTGCGGGGTCCGGCTACACCTTC.